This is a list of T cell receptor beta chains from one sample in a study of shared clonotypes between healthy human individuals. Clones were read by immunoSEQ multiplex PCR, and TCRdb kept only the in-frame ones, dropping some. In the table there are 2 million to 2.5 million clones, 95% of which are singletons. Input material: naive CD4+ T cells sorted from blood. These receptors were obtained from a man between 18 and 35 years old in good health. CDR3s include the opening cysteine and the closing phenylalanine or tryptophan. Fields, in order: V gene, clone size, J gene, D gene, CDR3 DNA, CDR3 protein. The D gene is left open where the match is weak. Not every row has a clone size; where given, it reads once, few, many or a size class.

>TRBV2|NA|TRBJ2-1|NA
TGTGCCCCTCGGTCAGGGAGGACCAATGAGCAGTTCTTC
CAPRSGRTNEQFF
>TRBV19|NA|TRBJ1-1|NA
TGTGCCAGTAGGGACAGTTTGAACACTGAAGCTTTCTTT
CASRDSLNTEAFF
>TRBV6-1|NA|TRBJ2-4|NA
TGTGCCAGCAGTGACCACACCTTTGGCATTCAGTACTTC
CASSDHTFGIQYF
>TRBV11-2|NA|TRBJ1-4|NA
TGTGCCAGCAGCTTAGTACAGGCCGACAATGAAAAACTGTTTTTT
CASSLVQADNEKLFF
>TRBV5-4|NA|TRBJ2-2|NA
TGTGCCAGCAGCTTGGTTGGACAGAGCACCGGGGAGCTGTTTTTT
CASSLVGQSTGELFF
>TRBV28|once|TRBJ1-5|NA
TGTGCCAGCAGTTTAAGATATCAGCCCCAGCATTTT
CASSLRYQPQHF
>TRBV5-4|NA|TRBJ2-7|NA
TGTGCCAGCAGCTTAGGGGAGGTCTACGAGCAGTACTTC
CASSLGEVYEQYF
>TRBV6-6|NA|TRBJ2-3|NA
TGTGCCAGCAGCCCCGGGGGAACAGATACGCAGTATTTT
CASSPGGTDTQYF
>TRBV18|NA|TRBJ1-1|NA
TGTGCCAGTGAACGGGGGAACACTGAAGCTTTCTTT
CASERGNTEAFF
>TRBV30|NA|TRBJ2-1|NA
TGTGCCTGGAGTGTACTTGGGGGGCGAAACTACAATGAGCAGTTCTTC
CAWSVLGGRNYNEQFF
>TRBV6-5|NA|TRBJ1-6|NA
TGTGCCAGCAGTCGGAGCTCCTATAATTCACCCCTCCACTTT
CASSRSSYNSPLHF
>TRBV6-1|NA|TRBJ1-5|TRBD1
TGTGCCAGCAGGGGACAGGGCAATCAGCCCCAGCATTTT
CASRGQGNQPQHF
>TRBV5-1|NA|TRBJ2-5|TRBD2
TGCGCCAGCAGCTTATCCGAGACTAGCGGGACGCAAGAGACCCAGTACTTC
CASSLSETSGTQETQYF
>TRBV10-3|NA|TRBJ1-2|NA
TGTGCCATCAGTGAGGGGGCGGGAATCTATGGCTACACCTTC
CAISEGAGIYGYTF
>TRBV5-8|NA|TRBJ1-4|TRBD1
TGTGCCAGCAGCTCCACAGGGGGAACTAATGAAAAACTGTTTTTT
CASSSTGGTNEKLFF
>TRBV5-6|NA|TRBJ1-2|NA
TGTGCCAGCCGCGGCCAGGGTGGAGGAGGCTACACCTTC
CASRGQGGGGYTF
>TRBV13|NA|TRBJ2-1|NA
TGTGCCAGCAGTCCCTCGACCTGGGCGAATGAGCAGTTCTTC
CASSPSTWANEQFF
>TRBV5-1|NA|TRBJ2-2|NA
TGCGCCAGCAGCTTGGAACATACCGGGGAGCTGTTTTTT
CASSLEHTGELFF
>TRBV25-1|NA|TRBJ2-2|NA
TGTGCCAGCAGTCGCCGTTGGGGCCACACCGGGGAGCTGTTTTTT
CASSRRWGHTGELFF
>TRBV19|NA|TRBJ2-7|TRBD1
TGTGCCAGTAGTGGCACAGGGGGCTACGAGCAGTACTTC
CASSGTGGYEQYF
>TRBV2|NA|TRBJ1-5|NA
TGTGCCAGCAGTAGGACGTCAGCTCAGCCCCAGCATTTT
CASSRTSAQPQHF
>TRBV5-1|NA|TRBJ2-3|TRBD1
TGCGCCAGCAGCATCCGGGACAGGCAGTATTTT
CASSIRDRQYF
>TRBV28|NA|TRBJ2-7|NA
TGTGCCAGCACCTCGCCCTCGCCCCCCTACGAGCAGTACTTC
CASTSPSPPYEQYF
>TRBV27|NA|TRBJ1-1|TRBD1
TGTGCCAGCAGGGGGGGGCTATTTCCGGGACAGGGGACTGAAGCTTTCTTT
CASRGGLFPGQGTEAFF
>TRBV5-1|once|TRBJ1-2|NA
TGCGCCAGCAGCTTGGCCGGTGGGTACACTAACTATGGCTACACCTTC
CASSLAGGYTNYGYTF
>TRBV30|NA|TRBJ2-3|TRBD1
TGTGCCTGGACCGGGACAGGGGGCCCAGATACGCAGTATTTT
CAWTGTGGPDTQYF
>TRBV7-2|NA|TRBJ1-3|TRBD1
TGTGCCAGCAGCCAAACAGGGGACAGAAACACCATATATTTT
CASSQTGDRNTIYF
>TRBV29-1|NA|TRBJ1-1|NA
TGCAGCGTTGAAGAAGGGACCCACCTGAACACTGAAGCTTTCTTT
CSVEEGTHLNTEAFF
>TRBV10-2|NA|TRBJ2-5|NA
TGCGCCAGCAGTGAGTCTGTCCAGGCTCAAGAGACCCAGTACTTC
CASSESVQAQETQYF
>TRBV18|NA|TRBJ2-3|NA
TGTGCCAGCTCCATACTAGCCGCAGATACGCAGTATTTT
CASSILAADTQYF
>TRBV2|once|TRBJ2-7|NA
TGTGCCAGCAACTTCGACAGGTTCACCTACGAGCAGTACTTC
CASNFDRFTYEQYF
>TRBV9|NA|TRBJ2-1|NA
TGTGCCAGCAGTTCAAGCTCCTACAATGAGCAGTTCTTC
CASSSSSYNEQFF
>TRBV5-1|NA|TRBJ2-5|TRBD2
TGCGCCAGCAGCCGAACCGGGACTAGCGGGAGCCAAGAGACCCAGTACTTC
CASSRTGTSGSQETQYF
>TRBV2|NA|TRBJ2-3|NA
TGTGCCAGCAGGTTGGACAGAAATGGGGATACGCAGTATTTT
CASRLDRNGDTQYF
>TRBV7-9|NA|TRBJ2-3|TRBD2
TGTGCCAGCAGCTCCGGGACTAGCGCAGATACGCAGTATTTT
CASSSGTSADTQYF
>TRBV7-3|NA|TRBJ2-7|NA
TGTGCCAGCAGCCAATCAGACGGTCCCTACGAGCAGTACTTC
CASSQSDGPYEQYF
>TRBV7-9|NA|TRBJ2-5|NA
TGTGCCAGCAGCTTAGCGTTAATTGGCGAGACCCAGTACTTC
CASSLALIGETQYF
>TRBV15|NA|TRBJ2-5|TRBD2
TGTGCCACCAGCAAAGGGACTAGCGGGAGCGAAGAGACCCAGTACTTC
CATSKGTSGSEETQYF
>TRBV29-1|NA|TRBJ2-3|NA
TGCAGCGTTGAAGAAGGAGGGGATACGCAGTATTTT
CSVEEGGDTQYF
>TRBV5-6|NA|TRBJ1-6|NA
TGTGCCAGCAGCTTGGATCTGTCCGGTAATTCACCCCTCCACTTT
CASSLDLSGNSPLHF
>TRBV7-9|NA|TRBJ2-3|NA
TGTGCCAGCAGCCCCTGGGCGCCCACAGATACGCAGTATTTT
CASSPWAPTDTQYF
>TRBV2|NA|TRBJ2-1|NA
TGTGCCAGCAGTGAACGGGGAAGGGGCAATGAGCAGTTCTTC
CASSERGRGNEQFF
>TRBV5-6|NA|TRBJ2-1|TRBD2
TGTGCCAGCAGCTTTCCGGGACTAAGTAATCGAAATGAGCAGTTCTTC
CASSFPGLSNRNEQFF
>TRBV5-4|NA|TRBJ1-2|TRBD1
TGTGCCAGCAGCTTGGCGGACAGGGGACAGCGGGAGTACTATGGCTACACCTTC
CASSLADRGQREYYGYTF
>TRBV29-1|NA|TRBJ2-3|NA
TGCAGCGCCGGGTTCGGGAGCTACTCTCCGAAGGGCACAGATACGCAGTATTTT
CSAGFGSYSPKGTDTQYF